These 24 T cell receptor beta chains were sequenced from one sample in a study of cytomegalovirus exposure and HLA in healthy donors. Data came from immunoSEQ multiplex PCR; TCRdb stores just in-frame clones and leaves some out. The data contain more than 110,000 clones, about 90% of them singletons. What was sequenced was PBMCs. These receptors were collected from a young man in good health and CMV-seronegative.

In regard to this clone: The sample carries other DNA sequences with the same CDR3. V and J are TRBV7-2 and TRBJ2-5; the D gene is possibly TRBD1 (5 bases). V shed 4 bases and J shed 5 bases, with 8 bases lying between them. Germline CDR1 and CDR2: SGHTA and FQGNSA. This CDR3 is built from 12 residues. Here the CDR3 reads CASSYSGETQYF. The CDR3 coding sequence is TGTGCCAGCAGCTACTCAGGGGAGACCCAGTACTTC.

V gene TRBV19 combines with J gene TRBJ1-2; 8 bases map to TRBD1. The CDR3 spans 15 residues. After removal of 3 bases from V and 4 bases from J, the junction contained 7 bases not matched to a gene. Looked up from germline, CDR1 is LNHDA and CDR2 is SQIVND (reference sequence). The CDR3 is CASSIAGGEGYGYTF. The CDR3 nucleotides read TGTGCCAGTAGTATCGCAGGGGGCGAAGGCTATGGCTACACCTTC.

J is TRBJ1-1 and V is TRBV7-8, with TRBD1 matching over 7 bases. The CDR3 sequence is 17 residues long. V shed 3 bases and J 0 bases; nucleotides not matched to a gene: 10. Germline assignment: CDR1 SGHVS and CDR2 FQNEAQ. The chain's CDR3 is CASSFGTVVSMNTEAFF. In DNA, the CDR3 is TGTGCCAGCAGCTTTGGGACAGTGGTTTCTATGAACACTGAAGCTTTCTTT.

The J gene is TRBJ2-7, the V gene TRBV15, with 7 bases fitting TRBD1. The junction had 14 bases not matched to a gene; V was cut back by 3 bases and J by 6 bases. CDR1 and CDR2 from the germline V gene are LNHNV and YYDKDF (reference sequence). This CDR3 is built from 16 residues. The chain's CDR3 is CATSRVPLQTGAEQYF. Here the CDR3 DNA reads TGTGCCACCAGCAGGGTCCCCCTACAAACAGGGGCCGAGCAGTACTTC.

The V call is TRBV29-1, the J call TRBJ1-6, with TRBD1 matching over 8 bases. The CDR3 totals 13 residues. With V trimmed by 7 bases and J by 11 bases, 10 bases remained unmatched. CDR1 is SQVTM and CDR2 is ANQGSEA in the germline V gene. The CDR3 bases are TGCAGCGCCCCAATACGACAGGGGACACCCCTCCACTTT. Protein sequence: CSAPIRQGTPLHF.

This chain uses TRBV9 with TRBJ1-3; possibly TRBD1 for D (6 bases). This CDR3 comprises 14 residues. Trimming cost V 0 bases and J 4 bases, with 8 bases left between them. The germline gives CDR1 SGDLS, CDR2 YYNGEE. CDR3 nucleotides: TGTGCCAGCAGCGTAGACAGGGAGGGAAACACCATATATTTT. Translated: CASSVDREGNTIYF.

The rearrangement links TRBV7-2 to TRBJ2-3; the match to TRBD2 covers 11 bases. V shed 3 bases and J 0 bases; nucleotides not matched to a gene: 11. The length of the CDR3 is 19 residues. CDR1 and CDR2 from the germline V gene are SGHTA and FQGNSA. The CDR3 is CASSFPLAGGTPSTDTQYF. The CDR3 coding sequence is TGTGCCAGCAGCTTTCCGCTAGCGGGGGGCACACCTAGCACAGATACGCAGTATTTT.

The J gene is TRBJ2-1, the V gene TRBV7-2; 12 bases line up with TRBD2. The CDR3 covers 16 residues. V shed 2 bases and J 9 bases; nucleotides not matched to a gene: 8. Germline values: CDR1 SGHTA, CDR2 FQGNSA. The CDR3 protein is CASSLTSSGGAIEQFF. The CDR3 DNA follows: TGTGCCAGCAGCTTAACGTCTAGCGGGGGGGCTATTGAGCAGTTCTTC.

The V and J genes are TRBV12-1 and TRBJ1-5. TRBV12-1 is described as a pseudogene. The CDR3 is 13 residues long. The CDR3 DNA reads as TGTGCCAGCAGTTCCACTTCACCCTGGCCCCAGCATTTT. This gives the protein CASSSTSPWPQHF.

This chain connects TRBV4-2 to TRBJ2-7; 7 nucleotides match TRBD1. V was pared by 0 bases and J by 3 bases, with 5 bases of the junction left unmatched. The CDR3 runs to 15 residues. The germline gives CDR1 LGHNA, CDR2 YNFKEQ. CDR3 amino acids: CASSQDTGVSYEQYF. In DNA, the CDR3 is TGTGCCAGCAGCCAAGACACAGGGGTCAGCTACGAGCAGTACTTC.

The chain links TRBV5-4 to TRBJ1-2; D gene ambiguous. V gave up 4 bases and J gave up 3 bases, with 19 bases separating them. The CDR3 is 16 amino acids. Germline lookup yields CDR1 SGHNT and CDR2 YYREEE (reference sequence). As DNA, the CDR3 is TGTGCCAGCAGCCCGAGACCGTTCTTACGGGACTATGGCTACACCTTC. Protein product: CASSPRPFLRDYGYTF.

This chain uses TRBV4-2 with TRBJ1-6, with D hard to call. V shed 0 bases and J shed 7 bases, with 10 bases lying between them. The V gene's germline CDR1 is LGHNA and CDR2 YNFKEQ. The CDR3 totals 15 residues. DNA of the CDR3: TGTGCCAGCAGCCAAGATCCAGGTACAAATTCACCCCTCCACTTT. It yields the protein CASSQDPGTNSPLHF.

Details on this clone: Distinct nucleotide sequences in the sample also encode this CDR3. The chain links TRBV4-1 to TRBJ1-2; TRBD1 agrees at 10 bases. From germline, CDR1 is MGHRA and CDR2 YSYEKL. V lost 1 base, J lost 3 bases, and 2 bases stayed unmatched. The CDR3 length is 15 residues. The chain's CDR3 is CASSQVGQGDYGYTF. The CDR3 nucleotides are TGCGCCAGCAGCCAAGTAGGACAGGGGGACTATGGCTACACCTTC.

V and J are TRBV4-1 and TRBJ2-1; D may be TRBD2 (5 bases). Trimming took off 5 bases at V and 1 base at J, with 18 bases between the two ends. Germline V gives CDR1 MGHRA, CDR2 YSYEKL. The CDR3 runs 17 residues. CDR3 sequence: CASSTRAQRASYNEQFF. The CDR3 nucleotides read TGCGCCAGCAGCACCCGTGCACAGAGGGCGTCCTACAATGAGCAGTTCTTC.

The chain is built from TRBV30 and TRBJ2-2; TRBD1 agrees at 8 bases. V gave up 6 bases and J gave up 1 base; unmatched junction bases: 4. Germline lookup yields CDR1 GTSNPN and CDR2 SVGIG (reference sequence). This CDR3 is built from 14 residues. CDR3 protein: CACPGTGNTGELFF. In DNA form, the CDR3 reads TGTGCCTGTCCTGGGACAGGGAACACCGGGGAGCTGTTTTTT. Full variable domain (outside the CDR3, taken from reference TRBV30 and TRBJ2-2): SQTIHQWPATLVQPVGSPLSLECTVEGTSNPNLYWYRQAAGRGLQLLFYSVGIGQISSEVPQNLSASRPQDRQFILSSKKLLLSDSGFYLCACPGTGNTGELFFGEGSRLTVL.

This chain uses TRBV27 with TRBJ1-1; D is perhaps TRBD1 (6 bases). CDR1 MNHEY and CDR2 SMNVEV come from the germline V gene (reference sequence). Trimming pared 2 bases from V and 4 bases from J, leaving 14 bases between. The CDR3 covers 15 residues. The chain's CDR3 is CASSLKGHYPTEAFF. CDR3 DNA sequence: TGTGCCAGCAGTTTAAAGGGACACTATCCCACTGAAGCTTTCTTT.

V gene TRBV19 combines with J gene TRBJ1-1; D call uncertain. Germline CDR1 and CDR2: LNHDA and SQIVND (reference sequence). The CDR3 covers 12 residues. With 7 bases removed from V and 6 bases from J, the gap between germline ends came to 12 bases. The CDR3 protein is CASTPRRAEAFF. In DNA form, the CDR3 reads TGTGCCAGTACCCCTCGGCGGGCTGAAGCTTTCTTT. Full variable domain (rest looked up from reference TRBV19 and TRBJ1-1): DGGITQSPKYLFRKEGQNVTLSCEQNLNHDAMYWYRQDPGQGLRLIYYSQIVNDFQKGDIAEGYSVSREKKESFPLTVTSAQKNPTAFYLCASTPRRAEAFFGQGTRLTVV.

The chain recombines TRBV28 with TRBJ2-3; 7 nucleotides agree with TRBD1. This CDR3 region has 14 residues. Germline CDR1 reads MDHEN; CDR2 reads SYDVKM. Trimming cost V 6 bases and J 1 base; bases outside gene matches: 4. The CDR3, as DNA: TGTGCCAGCAGCAAAACAGGGGGCACAGATACGCAGTATTTT. Translation gives CASSKTGGTDTQYF.

CDR3 sequence reads: CASRAFQGSSYEQYF. DNA of the CDR3: TGTGCCAGCAGGGCTTTCCAGGGGAGCTCCTACGAGCAGTACTTC. This sequence joins TRBV11-2 and TRBJ2-7, with D perhaps matching TRBD1 (6 bases). V was clipped by 6 bases and J by 0 bases, with 15 bases between them. Germline V lookup: CDR1 SGHAT, CDR2 FQNNGV. The CDR3 sequence is 15 residues long.

This clone was recorded once. The gene calls are TRBV30 and TRBJ2-5, with 9 bases identical to TRBD2. Germline CDR1 and CDR2: GTSNPN and SVGIG (reference sequence). The CDR3 runs 14 residues. V shed 0 bases, J shed 7 bases, and the junction held 6 bases outside the gene matches. CDR3 DNA sequence: TGTGCCTGGAGTGTACACGGCGGGAGGGTGACCCAGTACTTC. Translation: CAWSVHGGRVTQYF.

V is TRBV5-4 and J is TRBJ2-7; D ambiguous. The CDR3 is made up of 14 amino acids. Per the germline V gene, CDR1 is SGHNT and CDR2 is YYREEE (reference sequence). With 0 bases removed from V and 0 bases from J, the gap between germline ends came to 7 bases. The chain's CDR3 is CASSLDSISYEQYF. Written as DNA, the CDR3 is TGTGCCAGCAGCTTGGACAGTATCTCCTACGAGCAGTACTTC.

J is TRBJ2-3 and V is TRBV28; 9 nucleotides line up with TRBD2. Trimming cost V 2 bases and J 4 bases; bases outside gene matches: 13. CDR1 and CDR2 from the germline V gene are MDHEN and SYDVKM. The CDR3 contains 18 residues. The CDR3, as DNA: TGTGCCAGCAGTTTAATGTCCTTTAGCGGGAGATTTGCAGATACGCAGTATTTT. Translation: CASSLMSFSGRFADTQYF.

V usage is TRBV6-1 and J usage is TRBJ1-2; 10 nucleotides line up with TRBD1. This CDR3 spans 16 amino acids. Germline V gives CDR1 MNHNS, CDR2 SASEGT. Trimming removed 1 base from V and 5 bases from J; junction bases left unmatched: 7. CDR3 in amino acids: CASSEVGQGGRYGYTF. The CDR3 coding sequence is TGTGCCAGCAGTGAAGTTGGACAGGGGGGACGTTATGGCTACACCTTC.

V gene TRBV7-9 combines with J gene TRBJ1-6; 7 bases agree with TRBD1. Looked up from germline, CDR1 is SEHNR and CDR2 is FQNEAQ (reference sequence). This CDR3 has 13 amino acids. J gave up 8 bases and V 5 bases, and 3 bases lay outside the gene matches. DNA for the CDR3: TGTGCCAGCAGCAGACAGGGTGATTCACCCCTCCACTTT. As protein: CASSRQGDSPLHF.